The following is a T cell receptor beta chain sequence with its context. The target antigen is unknown. Splitting of CD4+ cells produced CD45RA+ naive and CD45RA-negative memory subsets. Sequencing used immunoSEQ multiplex PCR; TCRdb keeps in-frame clones, though not all of them. The profile shows roughly 760,000 clones, over 65% of them singletons. This record comes from a study of shared clonotypes between healthy human individuals. Findings and caveats of the study: Four donors shared 5% to 5.5% of their naive CD4 clonotypes. Clonotype sharing among donors likely depends on sequencing depth.

This CDR3 contains 17 residues. Trimming shortened V by 4 bases and J by 2 bases, and 20 bases separated the two germline ends. Germline V CDR1 and CDR2: LNHDA, SQIVND (reference sequence). Specimen: memory CD4+ T cells sorted from blood. Subset of the sample: CD45RA-negative fraction. This chain uses TRBV19 with TRBJ2-5; TRBD2 might be the D (6 bases). The clonotype was recovered from a woman aged 30 to 39 in good health. The CDR3 reads CASSTMLASGEQETQYF. CDR3 nucleotides: TGTGCCAGTAGTACAATGCTAGCGTCGGGAGAACAAGAGACCCAGTACTTC.